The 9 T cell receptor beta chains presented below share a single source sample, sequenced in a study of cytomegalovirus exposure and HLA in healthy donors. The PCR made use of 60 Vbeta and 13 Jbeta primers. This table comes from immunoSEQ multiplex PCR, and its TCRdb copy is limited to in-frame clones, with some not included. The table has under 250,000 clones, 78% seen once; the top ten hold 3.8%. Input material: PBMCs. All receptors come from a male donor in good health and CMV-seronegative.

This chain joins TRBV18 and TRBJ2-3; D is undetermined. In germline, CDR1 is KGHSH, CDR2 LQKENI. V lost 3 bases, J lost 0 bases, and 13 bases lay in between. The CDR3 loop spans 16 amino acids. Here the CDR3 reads CASSPLPVSSTDTQYF. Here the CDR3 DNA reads TGTGCCAGCTCACCCCTACCGGTTTCTAGCACAGATACGCAGTATTTT.

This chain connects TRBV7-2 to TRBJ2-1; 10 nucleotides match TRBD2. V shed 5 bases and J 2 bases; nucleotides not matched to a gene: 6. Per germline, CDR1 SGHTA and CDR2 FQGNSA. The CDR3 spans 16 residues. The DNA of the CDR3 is TGTGCCAGCAGCCCTGGGACTAGCGTTGCCTACAATGAGCAGTTCTTC. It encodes CASSPGTSVAYNEQFF.

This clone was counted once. The CDR3 sequence is CASSPLGTGGNQETQYF. CDR3 DNA sequence: TGTGCCAGCTCACCACTCGGGACAGGGGGTAACCAAGAGACCCAGTACTTC. The rearrangement uses TRBV18 and TRBJ2-5, with 11 bases lining up with TRBD1. CDR1 and CDR2 (germline): KGHSH, LQKENI. J lost 0 bases, V lost 1 base, and 4 bases had no gene match. CDR3 length equals 17 residues.

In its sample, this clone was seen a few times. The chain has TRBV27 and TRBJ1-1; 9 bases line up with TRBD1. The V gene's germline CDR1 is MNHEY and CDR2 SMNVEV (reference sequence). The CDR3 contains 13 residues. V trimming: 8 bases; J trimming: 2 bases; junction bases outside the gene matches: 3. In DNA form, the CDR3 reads TGTGCCAGCCACAGGGGGCCTAACACTGAAGCTTTCTTT. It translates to CASHRGPNTEAFF.

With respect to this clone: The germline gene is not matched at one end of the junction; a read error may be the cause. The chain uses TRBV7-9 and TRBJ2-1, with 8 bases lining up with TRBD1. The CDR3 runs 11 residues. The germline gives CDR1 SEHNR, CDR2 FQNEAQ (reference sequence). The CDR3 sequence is CASSFRTGILF. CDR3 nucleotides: TGTGCCAGCAGCTTCCGGACAGGGATTCTCTTC.

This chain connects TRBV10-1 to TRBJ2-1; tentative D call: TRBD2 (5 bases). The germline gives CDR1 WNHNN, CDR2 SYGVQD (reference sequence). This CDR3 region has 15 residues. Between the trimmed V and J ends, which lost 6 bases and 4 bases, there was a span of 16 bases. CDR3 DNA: TGCGCCAGCAGCGCCTTTGTGGGCGGGTACAATGAGCAGTTCTTC. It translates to CASSAFVGGYNEQFF.

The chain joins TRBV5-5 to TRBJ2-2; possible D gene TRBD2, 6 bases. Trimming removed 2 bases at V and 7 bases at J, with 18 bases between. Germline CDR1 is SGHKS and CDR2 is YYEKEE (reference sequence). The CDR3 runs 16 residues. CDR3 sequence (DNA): TGTGCCAGCAGCTTCGGAACAATAATGGGAGGCGGGGAGCTGTTTTTT. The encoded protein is CASSFGTIMGGGELFF.

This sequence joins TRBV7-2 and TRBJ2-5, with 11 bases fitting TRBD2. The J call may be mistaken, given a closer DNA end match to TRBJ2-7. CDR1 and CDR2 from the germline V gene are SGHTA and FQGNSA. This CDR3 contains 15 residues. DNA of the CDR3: TGTGCCAGCAGTCAATCGGGACTAGCGGACTACGAGCAGTACTTC. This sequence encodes CASSQSGLADYEQYF.

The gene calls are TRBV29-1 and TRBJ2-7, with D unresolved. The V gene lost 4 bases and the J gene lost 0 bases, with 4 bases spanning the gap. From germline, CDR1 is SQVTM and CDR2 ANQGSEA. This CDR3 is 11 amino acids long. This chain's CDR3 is CSVVYSYEQYF. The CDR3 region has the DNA TGCAGCGTTGTTTACTCCTACGAGCAGTACTTC.